This T cell receptor (beta chain) was captured in a study of cytomegalovirus exposure and HLA in healthy donors. Study observations and caveats: CMV antigen specificity of three CMV-associated chains was confirmed in vitro.

Produced via immunoSEQ multiplex PCR; TCRdb's table is partial and in-frame only. Of 220,000 or so clones listed, around nine tenths are singletons. Notes on this clone: Antigen specificity is unknown.

V was cut by 5 bases and J by 2 bases, with 13 bases left in between. Germline loops: CDR1 SQVTM, CDR2 ANQGSEA. This CDR3 is 14 amino acids long. The sequence derives from a woman aged 18-30 years in good health and CMV-seronegative. Sequencing was carried out using PBMCs. V gene TRBV29-1 combines with J gene TRBJ2-1; TRBD2 might be the D (5 bases). The CDR3 nucleotides are TGCAGCGTTTCCCCGACGAGGGCCTACAATGAGCAGTTCTTC. Translation gives CSVSPTRAYNEQFF.